The rows below give T cell receptor beta chains drawn from one sample of a study of regulatory T cells in long-lasting Graves disease. Each CDR3 protein is one row after TCRdb ran MiXCR on the multiplex PCR reads. In the table there are approximately 690,000 distinct CDR3 sequences, around 32% of which are singletons. Sequenced here: peripheral blood mononuclear cells (PBMCs), sampled when the disease was refractory, from a patient treated with antithyroid drugs. These receptor sequences come from a female donor with Graves disease. CDR3s leave out the opening cysteine and the closing phenylalanine or tryptophan. The D gene is left open where the match is weak.

>TRBJ1-1|NA|TRBV7-2
ASSPRGSLYPEAF
>TRBJ1-5|TRBD1|TRBV28
ASSPLDRAAQPQH
>TRBJ1-2|NA|TRBV24-1
ATLENGYT
>TRBJ1-2|TRBD1|TRBV6-1
ASSGGGQGARGYT
>TRBJ1-6|NA|TRBV27
ASSFGPNSPLH
>TRBJ1-5|NA|TRBV25-1
ASSNTDLTALH
>TRBJ1-3|TRBD1|TRBV5-1
ASSLDPGTAFENTIY
>TRBJ1-1|TRBD1|TRBV5-1
ASSDNRGLVTF
>TRBJ1-1|NA|TRBV6-1
ASINPRGLMNTEAF
>TRBJ2-7|NA|TRBV6-1
ASSDPGLSYEQY
>TRBJ1-4|NA|TRBV19
ASKIGQSWATNEKLF
>TRBJ1-5|TRBD1|TRBV2
ASSVYRGYQPQH
>TRBJ2-7|NA|TRBV6-1
ASSPGTRRYEQY
>TRBJ1-4|TRBD1|TRBV30
AWGRDMGTGSEKLF
>TRBJ1-2|NA|TRBV4-1
ASSQVVGGYT
>TRBJ2-4|TRBD1|TRBV20-1
SASLGQVDIQY
>TRBJ2-7|NA|TRBV7-3
ASSFDVGHEQY
>TRBJ1-1|NA|TRBV11-2
ASSSDARTEAF
>TRBJ2-7|NA|TRBV6-1
ASRLTTGLSYEQY
>TRBJ2-2|TRBD2|TRBV6-1
ASSAGRGGTGELF
>TRBJ2-2|NA|TRBV25-1
ASRDGLTGELF
>TRBJ1-4|NA|TRBV2
ASSVRTRLF
>TRBJ1-6|NA|TRBV9
ASSVGTRSYNSPLH
>TRBJ2-7|NA|TRBV6-1
ASVKPRDMGAYEQY
>TRBJ1-2|NA|TRBV27
ASKQGPLGYGYT
>TRBJ2-1|TRBD2|TRBV7-3
ASSLLRREKYNEQF
>TRBJ1-2|TRBD1|TRBV29-1
SVDDGTASNYGYT
>TRBJ1-1|NA|TRBV2
ASLIGGNTEAF
>TRBJ1-5|NA|TRBV2
ASSESGSDQPQH
>TRBJ1-1|NA|TRBV12-3/TRBV12-4
VSSLQGGGTEAF
>TRBJ2-4|TRBD1|TRBV7-9
ASSTPGQSNIQY
>TRBJ2-1|NA|TRBV7-6
ASSGNQGLSYNEQF
>TRBJ2-1|NA|TRBV6-2/TRBV6-3
ASSPLEGLNNEQF